The next 21 T cell receptor beta chains were all read from a single sample in a study of T cells in Graves' hyperthyroidism and ophthalmopathy. Regions amplified from RNA transcripts were the TCR beta CDR3 regions. First-round RT-PCR of the TCR CDR3 relied on the HTBI primer set. TCRdb used MiXCR to reprocess the multiplex PCR reads, holding one entry per CDR3 protein. The data hold about 560,000 distinct CDR3 sequences, with 16% observed a single time. The material sequenced was blood. The receptors come from a woman aged 18 to 35 with Graves' hyperthyroidism.

V usage is TRBV29-1 and J usage is TRBJ2-7; perhaps TRBD1 as D (5 bases). Trimming took off 6 bases at V and 5 bases at J, with 26 bases between the two ends. CDR1 and CDR2 from the germline V gene are SQVTM and ANQGSEA. There are 16 residues in the CDR3. This chain's CDR3 is CSVENLDSGPLNEQYF. CDR3 DNA sequence: TGCAGCGTCGAGAACTTAGACAGTGGTCCCCTTAACGAGCAGTACTTC.

The chain links TRBV5-1 to TRBJ1-4; D is uncertain. This CDR3 is 15 amino acids long. The V and J ends lost 0 bases and 7 bases respectively, with 13 bases between them. Germline V gene data show CDR1 as SGHRS and CDR2 as YFSETQ. The CDR3 reads CASSLGPSGGEKLFF. The CDR3 DNA is TGCGCCAGCAGCTTGGGTCCTTCAGGAGGTGAAAAACTGTTTTTT.

The rearrangement joins TRBV27 to TRBJ2-1; a possible D gene is TRBD2 (5 bases). There are 18 residues in the CDR3. Trimming cost V 3 bases and J 3 bases, with 21 bases left between them. Per the germline V gene, CDR1 is MNHEY and CDR2 is SMNVEV (reference sequence). The CDR3 nucleotides are TGTGCCAGCAGTTTCGATGAGCCTCGGGGAACTCGCTACAATGAGCAGTTCTTC. Translation: CASSFDEPRGTRYNEQFF.

Ten or more counts support this clonotype. V is TRBV20-1 and J is TRBJ2-1; no definite D call. The CDR3 runs to 14 residues. V shed 6 bases and J shed 0 bases, with 12 bases lying between them. Per the germline V gene, CDR1 is DFQATT and CDR2 is SNEGSKA (reference sequence). CDR3 sequence reads: CSARSLSSYNEQFF. The CDR3 DNA reads as TGCAGTGCCCGTTCGTTGTCCTCCTACAATGAGCAGTTCTTC.

The chain has TRBV9 and TRBJ2-3; possibly TRBD1 or TRBD2 for D (6 bases each). Germline V gene sequence: CDR1 SGDLS, CDR2 YYNGEE. The CDR3 loop spans 16 amino acids. V shed 3 bases and J shed 3 bases, with 17 bases lying between them. The DNA of the CDR3 is TGTGCCAGCAGCGACCAACGGGGGCTAATGACAGATACGCAGTATTTT. It translates to CASSDQRGLMTDTQYF.

This clonotype was seen repeatedly, ten times or more. V gene TRBV7-9 combines with J gene TRBJ2-7, with D tentatively TRBD2 (5 bases). Germline loops: CDR1 SEHNR, CDR2 FQNEAQ (reference sequence). V lost 5 bases and J lost 1, with 15 bases in between. The CDR3 loop spans 15 amino acids. The CDR3 spells CASSPRTANSYEQYF. As DNA, the CDR3 is TGTGCCAGCAGCCCGCGGACTGCAAATTCCTACGAGCAGTACTTC.

This clonotype was counted many times. The rearrangement links TRBV28 to TRBJ1-1; 7 bases align to TRBD1. V lost 7 bases to trimming and J lost 4 bases; unmatched junction nucleotides: 15. The CDR3 covers 16 residues. CDR1 and CDR2 (germline): MDHEN, SYDVKM. The DNA for the CDR3 is TGTGCCAGCACCGCACGGGGTCAGGGGGGGTTCACTGAAGCTTTCTTT. Residues: CASTARGQGGFTEAFF.

This clonotype was seen more than once but under ten times. V is TRBV29-1 and J is TRBJ1-2; the D is unclear. The V gene's germline CDR1 is SQVTM and CDR2 ANQGSEA. The CDR3 runs to 12 residues. Trimming removed 1 base at V and 6 bases at J, with 9 bases between. The CDR3 spells CSVEANGNGYTF. DNA of the CDR3: TGCAGCGTTGAAGCTAACGGGAATGGCTACACCTTC.

V usage is TRBV11-2 and J usage is TRBJ2-3; the match to TRBD2 covers 9 bases. This CDR3 spans 20 amino acids. V was clipped by 5 bases and J by 0 bases; unmatched bases: 18. The germline V gene encodes CDR1 SGHAT and CDR2 FQNNGV. The CDR3 DNA is TGTGCCAGCAGCCCCCGGGGTAGCGGGAGAATTGCCTCTAGCACAGATACGCAGTATTTT. Protein sequence: CASSPRGSGRIASSTDTQYF.

A note on this clonotype: Possible read error: a much larger clone is one base away. As the CDR3 is not closed by the conserved phenylalanine or tryptophan, this likely results from a read error. The CDR3 loop is CASSRTGGDTDTQYL. The CDR3 DNA follows: TGTGCCAGCAGCAGGACAGGGGGGGACACAGATACGCAGTATCTT. The V call is TRBV11-1, the J call TRBJ2-3; 10 bases agree with TRBD1. This CDR3 region has 15 residues. V lost 5 bases to trimming and J lost 2 bases; unmatched junction nucleotides: 4. The germline V gene encodes CDR1 SGHAT and CDR2 FQDESV (reference sequence).

In the case of this clonotype: A single base separates this from a much larger clone, so it may be a read error. V gene TRBV5-1 combines with J gene TRBJ2-2, with a tentative D call TRBD2 (5 bases). Per germline, CDR1 SGHRS and CDR2 YFSETQ. The CDR3 sequence is 13 residues long. CDR3 sequence (DNA): TGCGCCAGCAGCAGCGGTTTAGCCGGGGAGCTGTCTTTT. Residues: CASSSGLAGELSF.

This clonotype was picked up a small number of times. This chain joins TRBV29-1 and TRBJ2-5, with D possibly matching TRBD2 (6 bases). Germline V gene lookup returns CDR1 SQVTM and CDR2 ANQGSEA. Deletions cut 8 bases from V and 7 bases from J, with 17 bases between. The CDR3 spans 12 residues. The CDR3 sequence: CSFSWGEGTQYF. The CDR3 nucleotides are TGCAGCTTCTCCTGGGGGGAAGGGACCCAGTACTTC.

This clonotype was detected a few times. This chain joins TRBV20-1 and TRBJ2-5; the D is unclear. Germline V gives CDR1 DFQATT, CDR2 SNEGSKA (reference sequence). Trimming took 3 bases from V and 3 from J, leaving 11 bases between them. The CDR3 contains 13 residues. The CDR3 protein is CSASSGVKETQYF. The CDR3 DNA is TGCAGTGCTAGTAGTGGGGTTAAAGAGACCCAGTACTTC.

This clonotype was seen more than once but under ten times. The chain employs TRBV7-9 and TRBJ2-2; D uncertain. This CDR3 has 20 residues. Germline V gene sequence: CDR1 SEHNR, CDR2 FQNEAQ (reference sequence). V dropped 0 bases and J dropped 1 base, with 21 bases sitting between them. The CDR3 reads CASSLASIPRQQLNTGELFF. CDR3 coding DNA: TGTGCCAGCAGCTTAGCGTCCATCCCCCGGCAGCAACTGAACACCGGGGAGCTGTTTTTT.

This clonotype was picked up many times. The V gene is TRBV28, the J gene TRBJ2-7, with 7 bases identical to TRBD2. This CDR3 region has 17 residues. Germline loops: CDR1 MDHEN, CDR2 SYDVKM. V was clipped by 2 bases and J by 5 bases; unmatched bases: 15. The CDR3 sequence is CASSLRYMGGSGHEQYF. The CDR3 DNA sequence: TGTGCCAGCAGTTTACGCTACATGGGCGGGAGCGGCCACGAGCAGTACTTC.

This clonotype was recorded at least ten times. The chain joins TRBV4-3 to TRBJ2-1; tentative D call: TRBD1 (5 bases). CDR1 is LGHNA and CDR2 is YSLEER in the germline V gene. Trimming took 1 base from V and 3 from J, leaving 10 bases between them. The CDR3 is 15 amino acids. As DNA, the CDR3 is TGCGCCAGCAGCCAAGTAGGCAGGGACTACAATGAGCAGTTCTTC. Amino acid sequence: CASSQVGRDYNEQFF.

This clonotype was detected only a few times. The genes are TRBV29-1 and TRBJ2-7; 7 bases line up with TRBD2. Germline CDR1 SQVTM, CDR2 ANQGSEA. V gave up 7 bases and J gave up 3 bases; unmatched junction bases: 15. CDR3 length: 15 amino acids. CDR3 residues: CSAIQTGGSIYEQYF. For the CDR3, the DNA is TGCAGCGCCATCCAGACGGGCGGGAGTATCTACGAGCAGTACTTC.

V is TRBV3-1 and J is TRBJ2-7; a weak D match, TRBD1 (7 bases). Per the germline V gene, CDR1 is LGHDT and CDR2 is YNNKEL (reference sequence). V dropped 0 bases and J dropped 2 bases, with 17 bases sitting between them. The CDR3 has 17 residues. The CDR3 bases are TGTGCCAGCAGCCAAGACTTGCGGGACAGCCTTACCTACGAGCAGTACTTC. It is translated as CASSQDLRDSLTYEQYF.

The chain couples TRBV6-1 to TRBJ2-4; D not certain. The germline CDR1 and CDR2 sequences are MNHNS and SASEGT. Trimming took off 0 bases at V and 4 bases at J, with 4 bases between the two ends. The CDR3 length is 13 residues. CDR3 sequence: CASSEALKNIQYF. The CDR3 DNA is TGTGCCAGCAGTGAAGCGCTTAAAAACATTCAGTACTTC.

This sequence joins TRBV6-8 and TRBJ2-3, with D unclear. CDR3 length equals 12 residues. V shed 8 bases and J shed 4 bases, with 10 bases lying between them. CDR1 and CDR2 (germline): MNHGY, SAAAGT. CDR3 DNA sequence: TGTGCCAGCGGTCGGAGCCCAGATACGCAGTATTTT. Protein product: CASGRSPDTQYF.

This clonotype was seen a handful of times. The J gene is TRBJ1-1, the V gene TRBV13; D might be TRBD1 (5 bases). The ends were cut back, 0 bases at V and 3 bases at J, with 23 bases in the middle. The CDR3 loop spans 19 amino acids. Germline V gene data show CDR1 as PRHDT and CDR2 as FYEKMQ (reference sequence). CDR3: CASSLGLRMQGLGDTEAFF. In nucleotides, the CDR3 is TGTGCCAGCAGCTTAGGGTTGCGTATGCAGGGCCTAGGCGACACTGAAGCTTTCTTT.